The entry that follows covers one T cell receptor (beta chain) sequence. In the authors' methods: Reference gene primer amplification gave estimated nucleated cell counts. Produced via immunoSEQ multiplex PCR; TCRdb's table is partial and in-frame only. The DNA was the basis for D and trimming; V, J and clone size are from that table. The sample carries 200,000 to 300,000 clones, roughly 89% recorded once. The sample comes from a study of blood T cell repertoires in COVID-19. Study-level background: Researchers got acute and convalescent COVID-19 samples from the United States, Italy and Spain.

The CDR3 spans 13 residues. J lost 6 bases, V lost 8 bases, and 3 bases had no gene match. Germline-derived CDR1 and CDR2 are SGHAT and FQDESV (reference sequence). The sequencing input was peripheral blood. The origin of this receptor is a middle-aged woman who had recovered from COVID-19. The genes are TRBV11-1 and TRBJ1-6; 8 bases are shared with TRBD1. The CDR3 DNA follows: TGTGCCAGCCGAGGACAGGGTAATTCACCCCTCCACTTT. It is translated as CASRGQGNSPLHF.